What follows are 28 T cell receptor beta chains derived from one specimen sequenced in a study of T cell responses to AZD1222 COVID-19 vaccine. Only in-frame clones appear in the TCRdb table, and some are missing; sequencing was by immunoSEQ multiplex PCR. The table shows about 97,000 clones, with approximately 91% occurring only once. Material: peripheral blood, obtained on day 0 of AZD1222 vaccination. The receptor set was obtained from an adult in good health.

The chain couples TRBV28 to TRBJ1-2, with a tentative D call TRBD1 (5 bases). V was trimmed by 5 bases and J by 7 bases, leaving 17 bases between them. From germline, CDR1 is MDHEN and CDR2 SYDVKM. This CDR3 is 14 amino acids long. CDR3 protein: CASSIPPTVFGYTF. The CDR3 bases are TGTGCCAGCAGTATCCCCCCGACAGTTTTTGGCTACACCTTC.

This chain connects TRBV6-5 to TRBJ1-5; perhaps TRBD1 as D (5 bases). Germline CDR1 is MNHEY and CDR2 is SVGAGI. The V gene lost 8 bases and the J gene lost 2 bases, with 10 bases spanning the gap. This CDR3 has 13 residues. CDR3 sequence: CASGRDRNQPQHF. In nucleotides, the CDR3 is TGTGCCAGCGGCAGGGATCGCAATCAGCCCCAGCATTTT.

V usage is TRBV11-2 and J usage is TRBJ1-4, with D tentatively TRBD1 (6 bases). V was clipped by 4 bases and J by 8 bases, with 17 bases between them. Germline V gives CDR1 SGHAT, CDR2 FQNNGV. The CDR3 spans 15 residues. The CDR3, as DNA: TGTGCCAGCAGCTCTTTACAGGGTGGTCGAGAAAAACTGTTTTTT. The encoded protein is CASSSLQGGREKLFF.

The sample holds a few counts of this clone. The chain recombines TRBV11-1 with TRBJ2-1; D possibly corresponds to TRBD2 (6 bases). With 1 base removed from V and 9 bases from J, the gap between germline ends came to 10 bases. The CDR3 extends over 13 amino acids. Germline V gene lookup returns CDR1 SGHAT and CDR2 FQDESV (reference sequence). The DNA for the CDR3 is TGTGCCAGCAGCTTAGAATGGGGAGGTGAGCAGTTCTTC. This gives the protein CASSLEWGGEQFF.

On this clone: The identical CDR3 is also encoded by other nucleotide sequences in the sample. The V and J genes are TRBV10-3 and TRBJ2-3; D gene uncertain. This CDR3 comprises 13 residues. Germline V gives CDR1 ENHRY, CDR2 SYGVKD. V lost 2 bases, J lost 3 bases, and 6 bases lay in between. CDR3 in amino acids: CAISEGPTDTQYF. For the CDR3, the DNA is TGTGCCATCAGTGAGGGGCCGACAGATACGCAGTATTTT.

The chain carries TRBV9 and TRBJ1-6; 9 nucleotides match TRBD1. Germline V gives CDR1 SGDLS, CDR2 YYNGEE. The CDR3 is 16 amino acids. V lost 3 bases to trimming and J lost 6 bases; unmatched junction nucleotides: 7. The CDR3 DNA sequence: TGTGCCAGCAGCGAGGGACAGGGAGGTTCTAATTCACCCCTCCACTTT. Translated: CASSEGQGGSNSPLHF.

The chain links TRBV30 to TRBJ1-5, with TRBD1 as a possible D gene (6 bases). The V end was cut by 5 bases, the J end by 5 bases, with 13 bases between. The CDR3 contains 13 residues. Germline CDR1 and CDR2: GTSNPN and SVGIG (reference sequence). DNA of the CDR3: TGTGCCTGGGCGCCAGGGGCGGATCAGCCCCAGCATTTT. It specifies CAWAPGADQPQHF.

The count of this clone is one. The gene calls are TRBV5-1 and TRBJ1-1, with D uncertain. This CDR3 is 13 amino acids long. Trimming took off 1 base at V and 1 base at J, with 5 bases between the two ends. Germline V gives CDR1 SGHRS, CDR2 YFSETQ. CDR3 region: CASSLQSNTEAFF. The CDR3 bases are TGCGCCAGCAGCTTGCAGTCGAACACTGAAGCTTTCTTT. Variable domain in full (rest from reference TRBV5-1 and TRBJ1-1): KAGVTQTPRYLIKTRGQQVTLSCSPISGHRSVSWYQQTPGQGLQFLFEYFSETQRNKGNFPGRFSGRQFSNSRSEMNVSTLELGDSALYLCASSLQSNTEAFFGQGTRLTVV.

The chain links TRBV5-1 to TRBJ2-7; D perhaps matches TRBD1 (6 bases). The CDR3 extends over 15 amino acids. Trimming shortened V by 1 base and J by 5 bases, and 16 bases separated the two germline ends. From germline, CDR1 is SGHRS and CDR2 YFSETQ. CDR3 region: CASSLTTGSLDEQYF. CDR3 sequence (DNA): TGCGCCAGCAGCTTGACGACAGGTAGCCTAGACGAGCAGTACTTC.

The J gene is TRBJ1-2, the V gene TRBV4-1, with unresolved D. V lost 1 base to trimming and J lost 5 bases, with 5 bases between them. Germline values: CDR1 MGHRA, CDR2 YSYEKL. The CDR3 has 12 amino acids. The CDR3 is CASSQAEYGYTF. CDR3 DNA: TGCGCCAGCAGCCAAGCGGAATATGGCTACACCTTC.

The chain couples TRBV28 to TRBJ1-5; D unclear. The CDR3 is 17 amino acids. Trimming left V 5 bases short and J 0 bases short, with 17 bases between. The germline V gene encodes CDR1 MDHEN and CDR2 SYDVKM. The CDR3 region has the DNA TGTGCCAGCAGTCCATGGGAGATGGCGGATAGCAATCAGCCCCAGCATTTT. It translates to CASSPWEMADSNQPQHF.

The genes are TRBV7-8 and TRBJ1-5, with no clear D. V gave up 0 bases and J gave up 6 bases, with 18 bases separating them. Per the germline V gene, CDR1 is SGHVS and CDR2 is FQNEAQ. CDR3 length: 17 amino acids. The CDR3 loop reads CASSLALMQVRPQPQHF. DNA of the CDR3: TGTGCCAGCAGCTTAGCGCTAATGCAGGTGCGGCCTCAGCCCCAGCATTTT.

This chain joins TRBV12-5 and TRBJ2-1; no clear D gene. This CDR3 has 15 residues. Trimming shortened V by 5 bases and J by 2 bases, and 13 bases separated the two germline ends. Per the germline V gene, CDR1 is LGHNT and CDR2 is FRNRAP. This chain's CDR3 is CASGTVGFTYNEQFF. The CDR3 DNA reads as TGTGCTAGTGGTACGGTCGGGTTCACCTACAATGAGCAGTTCTTC.

The chain carries TRBV6-4 and TRBJ2-1; perhaps TRBD1 as D (6 bases). Trimming shortened V by 3 bases and J by 9 bases, and 15 bases separated the two germline ends. Germline CDR1 is MRHNA and CDR2 is SNTAGT. The CDR3 is 14 residues long. CDR3 sequence: CASSDLVGATEQFF. Written as DNA, the CDR3 is TGTGCCAGCAGTGATCTAGTGGGGGCGACTGAGCAGTTCTTC.

The chain recombines TRBV5-4 with TRBJ2-1; D might be TRBD1 (6 bases). CDR1 and CDR2 (germline): SGHNT, YYREEE (reference sequence). V was clipped by 1 base and J by 1 base, with 9 bases between them. There are 15 residues in the CDR3. Written as DNA, the CDR3 is TGTGCCAGCAGCTTGAGACAGGCTTCCTACAATGAGCAGTTCTTC. This translates into CASSLRQASYNEQFF. Full variable domain (outside the CDR3, taken from reference TRBV5-4 and TRBJ2-1): ETGVTQSPTHLIKTRGQQVTLRCSSQSGHNTVSWYQQALGQGPQFIFQYYREEENGRGNFPPRFSGLQFPNYSSELNVNALELDDSALYLCASSLRQASYNEQFFGPGTRLTVL.

The V call is TRBV27, the J call TRBJ1-2, with D possibly matching TRBD1 (5 bases). Looked up from germline, CDR1 is MNHEY and CDR2 is SMNVEV (reference sequence). The V gene lost 2 bases and the J gene lost 2 bases, with 6 bases spanning the gap. CDR3 size: 13 residues. The CDR3 sequence: CASSLDSNYGYTF. CDR3 nucleotides: TGTGCCAGCAGTTTAGACAGCAACTATGGCTACACCTTC.

CDR3 sequence (DNA): TGTGCCAGCAGTTTGGGACAGGGGGCGGGCGGCTACACCTTC. It codes for CASSLGQGAGGYTF. J is TRBJ1-2 and V is TRBV25-1, with 12 bases aligning to TRBD1. The trim removed 5 bases at V and 8 bases at J, leaving 6 bases unmatched. From germline, CDR1 is MGHDK and CDR2 SYGVNS. The CDR3 extends over 14 amino acids.

The V gene is TRBV14, the J gene TRBJ1-1; D remains unclear. This CDR3 region has 13 residues. Germline V gene sequence: CDR1 SGHDN, CDR2 FVKESK. V shed 4 bases and J shed 3 bases, with 9 bases lying between them. The CDR3 DNA sequence: TGTGCCAGCAGCCGAGATCTTTACACTGAAGCTTTCTTT. Amino acid sequence: CASSRDLYTEAFF.

This sequence joins TRBV2 and TRBJ2-7; possible D gene TRBD1, 5 bases. Germline assignment: CDR1 SNHLY and CDR2 FYNNEI. Trimming took off 1 base at V and 2 bases at J, with 12 bases between the two ends. CDR3 length: 15 amino acids. The CDR3 loop reads CASSEGRQGAYEQYF. Here the CDR3 DNA reads TGTGCCAGCAGTGAAGGGCGCCAGGGTGCCTACGAGCAGTACTTC.

The V gene is TRBV30, the J gene TRBJ2-3, with TRBD2 matching over 11 bases. CDR1 GTSNPN and CDR2 SVGIG come from the germline V gene (reference sequence). This CDR3 has 15 residues. V was clipped by 3 bases and J by 1 base; unmatched bases: 3. CDR3 loop: CAWSPGLAGTDTQYF. The CDR3 region has the DNA TGTGCCTGGAGCCCGGGACTAGCGGGCACAGATACGCAGTATTTT.

The chain uses TRBV18 and TRBJ1-1, with D unclear. Trimming took 6 bases from V and 0 from J, leaving 11 bases between them. Germline lookup yields CDR1 KGHSH and CDR2 LQKENI. This CDR3 has 14 amino acids. The CDR3 DNA reads TGTGCCAGCTCCCAAAAGGTCGTGAACACTGAAGCTTTCTTT. It encodes CASSQKVVNTEAFF. Full variable domain (outside the CDR3, taken from reference TRBV18 and TRBJ1-1): NAGVMQNPRHLVRRRGQEARLRCSPMKGHSHVYWYRQLPEEGLKFMVYLQKENIIDESGMPKERFSAEFPKEGPSILRIQQVVRGDSAAYFCASSQKVVNTEAFFGQGTRLTVV.

The chain employs TRBV5-4 and TRBJ1-1; the D gene is possibly TRBD1 (6 bases). Trimming pared 4 bases from V and 0 bases from J, leaving 10 bases between. CDR1 is SGHNT, CDR2 YYREEE, per germline (reference sequence). CDR3 length equals 14 residues. The CDR3 sequence is CASSPDRMNTEAFF. In DNA, the CDR3 is TGTGCCAGCAGCCCGGACAGAATGAACACTGAAGCTTTCTTT.

The CDR3 loop reads CASSPTGNGETQYF. Written as DNA, the CDR3 is TGTGCCAGCAGTCCGACAGGGAATGGGGAGACCCAGTACTTC. J is TRBJ2-5 and V is TRBV6-5, with 7 bases that match TRBD1. The ends lost 5 bases at V and 5 bases at J; junction bases unmatched: 8. CDR1 and CDR2 from the germline V gene are MNHEY and SVGAGI. The CDR3 contains 14 residues.

The J gene is TRBJ2-5, the V gene TRBV27; D remains ambiguous. This CDR3 is 13 amino acids long. The germline V gene encodes CDR1 MNHEY and CDR2 SMNVEV (reference sequence). With 2 bases removed from V and 2 bases from J, the gap between germline ends came to 6 bases. The CDR3 coding sequence is TGTGCCAGCAGTTTAGCTGAGCAAGAGACCCAGTACTTC. Translated, it gives CASSLAEQETQYF.

The chain links TRBV2 to TRBJ2-1; the D gene is possibly TRBD1 (6 bases). The CDR3 totals 13 residues. Germline V gene sequence: CDR1 SNHLY, CDR2 FYNNEI. V was shortened by 4 bases and J by 4 bases, with 8 bases between the two germline ends. Here the CDR3 DNA reads TGTGCCAGCAGTGGACAGGCATACAATGAGCAGTTCTTC. It codes for CASSGQAYNEQFF.

The chain recombines TRBV6-1 with TRBJ2-7, with D possibly being TRBD1 (6 bases). Germline V gene lookup returns CDR1 MNHNS and CDR2 SASEGT. V was shortened by 2 bases and J by 7 bases, with 15 bases between the two germline ends. CDR3 length equals 14 residues. The CDR3 here is CASSEPPGAREQYF. The CDR3 coding sequence is TGTGCCAGCAGTGAACCCCCAGGGGCTAGAGAGCAGTACTTC.

The J gene is TRBJ1-2, the V gene TRBV7-2, with 7 bases fitting TRBD1. Germline values: CDR1 SGHTA, CDR2 FQGNSA. CDR3 length: 16 residues. V lost 5 bases, J lost 5 bases, and 14 bases stayed unmatched. CDR3 region: CASSLSLGDRSYGYTF. CDR3 DNA sequence: TGTGCCAGCAGCCTAAGCCTCGGGGACAGATCTTATGGCTACACCTTC.

The chain uses TRBV19 and TRBJ1-2, with 7 nucleotides matching TRBD1. This CDR3 region has 13 residues. Germline V gene lookup returns CDR1 LNHDA and CDR2 SQIVND (reference sequence). After removal of 5 bases from V and 5 bases from J, the junction contained 5 bases not matched to a gene. The CDR3 DNA sequence: TGTGCCAGTAGTTTCGCAGGGGGGTATGGCTACACCTTC. This sequence encodes CASSFAGGYGYTF.